This TCR beta chain was obtained from a study of T cell changes during pregnancy in multiple sclerosis. The CDR3 is made up of 15 amino acids. The ends were cut back, 3 bases at V and 0 bases at J, with 8 bases in the middle. Germline CDR1 and CDR2: MRHNA and SNTAGT. Clones were read by immunoSEQ multiplex PCR, and TCRdb kept only the in-frame ones, dropping some. The repertoire holds around 44,000 clones, with 85% to 95% as singletons. The receptor was isolated from a female donor with multiple sclerosis, enrolled in a pregnancy study. The specimen was peripheral blood. This chain links TRBV6-4 with TRBJ2-2, with TRBD1 as a possible D gene (6 bases). The CDR3, as DNA: TGTGCCAGCAGTGAGAAGGGGGCGAACACCGGGGAGCTGTTTTTT. The encoded protein is CASSEKGANTGELFF.